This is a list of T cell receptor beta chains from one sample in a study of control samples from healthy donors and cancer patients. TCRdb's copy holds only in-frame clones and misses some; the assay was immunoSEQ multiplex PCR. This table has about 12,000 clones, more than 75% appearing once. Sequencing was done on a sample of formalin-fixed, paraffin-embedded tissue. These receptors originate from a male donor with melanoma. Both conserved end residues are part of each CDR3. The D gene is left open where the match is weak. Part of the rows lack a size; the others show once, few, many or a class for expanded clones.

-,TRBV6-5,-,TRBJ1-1,CASRKGAEAFF,TGTGCCAGCAGGAAGGGGGCTGAAGCTTTCTTT
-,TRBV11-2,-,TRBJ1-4,CASRAWAGNEKLFF,TGTGCCAGCAGGGCCTGGGCAGGAAATGAAAAACTGTTTTTT
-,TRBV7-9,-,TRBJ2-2,CASSDPGRTNTGELFF,TGTGCCAGCAGCGATCCGGGACGTACGAACACCGGGGAGCTGTTTTTT
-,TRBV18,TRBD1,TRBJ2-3,CASSPPLTSGQGVRATNTDTQYF,TGTGCCAGCTCACCACCACTCACATCGGGACAGGGGGTGAGGGCCACCAACACAGATACGCAGTATTTT
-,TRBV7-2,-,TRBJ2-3,CASSLVASTDTQYF,TGTGCCAGCAGCTTAGTGGCTAGCACAGATACGCAGTATTTT
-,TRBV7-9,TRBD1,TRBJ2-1,CTSSRTGNDEQFF,TGTACCAGCAGTAGGACAGGTAACGATGAGCAGTTCTTC
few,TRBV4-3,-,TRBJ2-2,CASSQRDYTGELFF,TGCGCCAGCAGCCAACGGGACTACACCGGGGAGCTGTTTTTT
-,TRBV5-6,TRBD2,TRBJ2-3,CASSSSGRGLADTQYF,TGTGCCAGCAGCTCTAGCGGGAGAGGGCTGGCAGATACGCAGTATTTT
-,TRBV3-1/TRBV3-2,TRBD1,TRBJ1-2,CASSHETGGKDGYTF,TGTGCCAGCAGCCATGAGACAGGGGGCAAAGATGGCTACACCTTC
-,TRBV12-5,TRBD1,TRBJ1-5,CASGYPGQGGQPQHF,TGTGCTAGTGGTTATCCGGGACAGGGAGGTCAGCCCCAGCATTTT
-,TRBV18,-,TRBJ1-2,CASSPWGDYGYTF,TGTGCCAGCTCACCATGGGGAGACTATGGCTACACCTTC
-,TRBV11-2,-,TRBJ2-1,CASSYRDFRNGEQFF,TGTGCCAGCAGCTACCGGGACTTCCGGAATGGTGAGCAGTTCTTC
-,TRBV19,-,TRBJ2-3,CASSKTASTDTQYF,TGTGCCAGTAGTAAAACAGCGAGCACAGATACGCAGTATTTT
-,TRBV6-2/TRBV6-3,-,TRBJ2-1,CASSYSYLSYNEQFF,TGTGCCAGCAGTTACTCTTACCTTTCCTACAATGAGCAGTTCTTC
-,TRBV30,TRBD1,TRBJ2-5,CAWSHILDPGQGRRETQYF,TGTGCCTGGAGCCACATTCTCGACCCTGGACAGGGGCGAAGGGAGACCCAGTACTTC
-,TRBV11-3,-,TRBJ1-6,CASSSGGTNNSPLHF,TGTGCCAGCAGTTCGGGAGGGACTAATAATTCACCCCTCCACTTT
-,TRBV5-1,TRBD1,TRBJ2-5,CASGTGTGGETQYF,TGCGCCAGCGGAACCGGGACAGGGGGGGAGACCCAGTACTTC
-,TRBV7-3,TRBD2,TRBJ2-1,CASSYGLAGSLDEQFF,TGTGCCAGCAGCTACGGACTAGCGGGATCTCTTGATGAGCAGTTCTTC
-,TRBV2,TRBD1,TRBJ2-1,CASSPIDRDAYNEQFF,TGTGCCAGCAGTCCTATAGACAGGGATGCCTACAATGAGCAGTTCTTC
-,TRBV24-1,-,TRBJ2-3,CATSDAGTVKTDTQYF,TGTGCCACCAGTGATGCCGGGACTGTGAAGACAGATACGCAGTATTTT
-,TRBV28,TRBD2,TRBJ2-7,CASKSLAGGGSYEQYF,TGTGCCAGCAAATCCCTAGCGGGAGGGGGCTCCTACGAGCAGTACTTC
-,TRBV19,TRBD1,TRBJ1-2,CASSIDRGNGYTF,TGTGCCAGTAGTATCGACAGGGGGAATGGCTACACCTTC
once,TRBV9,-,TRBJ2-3,CASSVVGLADTQYF,TGTGCCAGCAGCGTAGTCGGGTTGGCAGATACGCAGTATTTT
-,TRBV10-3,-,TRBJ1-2,CAISHPLDRRYGYTF,TGTGCCATCAGCCATCCTCTCGACAGGAGATATGGCTACACCTTC
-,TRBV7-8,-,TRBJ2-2,CASSPLGGPNTGELFF,TGTGCCAGCAGCCCCCTCGGGGGCCCGAACACCGGGGAGCTGTTTTTT
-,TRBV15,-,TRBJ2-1,CATSIQGSYNEQFF,TGTGCCACCAGCATTCAAGGCAGCTACAATGAGCAGTTCTTC
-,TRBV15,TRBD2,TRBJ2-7,CATSGFSGPPYEQYF,TGTGCCACCAGCGGATTTAGCGGGCCTCCCTACGAGCAGTACTTC
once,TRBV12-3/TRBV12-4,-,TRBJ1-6,CASSTGDSPLHF,TGTGCCAGCAGTACCGGAGATTCACCCCTCCACTTT
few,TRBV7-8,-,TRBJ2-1,CASKKERVYNEQFF,TGTGCCAGCAAAAAAGAGCGTGTTTACAATGAGCAGTTCTTC
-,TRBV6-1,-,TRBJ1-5,CASSEIFLGTRGNQPQHF,TGTGCCAGCAGTGAAATTTTTTTAGGGACCAGGGGCAATCAGCCCCAGCATTTT